The 10 T cell receptor beta chains given below trace back to one sample, sequenced in a study of T cells after yellow fever vaccination. TCRdb analysed the 5' RACE reads with MiXCR anew, one entry per CDR3 protein. The profile shows over 250,000 distinct CDR3 sequences, 4.1% of them singletons. This specimen consisted of PBMCs, obtained 5 days after the yellow fever booster vaccination. All receptors derive from a man between 18 and 29 years old who received the YFV17D yellow fever vaccine.

This clonotype was seen many times. V usage is TRBV7-9 and J usage is TRBJ2-3; the match to TRBD2 covers 10 bases. J gave up 4 bases and V 5 bases, and 9 bases lay outside the gene matches. The germline V gene encodes CDR1 SEHNR and CDR2 FQNEAQ (reference sequence). This CDR3 comprises 16 residues. The CDR3 is CASSPRGTSESDTQYF. The CDR3 DNA sequence: TGTGCCAGCAGCCCAAGGGGGACTAGCGAGTCAGATACGCAGTATTTT. The entire variable domain, with the rest obtained from reference TRBV7-9 and TRBJ2-3, is as follows: DTGVSQNPRHKITKRGQNVTFRCDPISEHNRLYWYRQTLGQGPEFLTYFQNEAQLEKSRLLSDRFSAERPKGSFSTLEIQRTEQGDSAMYLCASSPRGTSESDTQYFGPGTRLTVL.

This clonotype was recorded a few times. The chain joins TRBV7-9 to TRBJ1-4, with D maybe TRBD1 (5 bases). The CDR3 has 16 amino acids. Germline V lookup: CDR1 SEHNR, CDR2 FQNEAQ (reference sequence). V lost 5 bases, J lost 8 bases, and 21 bases lay in between. CDR3 DNA sequence: TGTGCCAGCAGCATATCCCCCGGACAAGATGAGGAAAAACTGTTTTTT. Encoded protein: CASSISPGQDEEKLFF.

This clonotype was seen a handful of times. The chain couples TRBV5-1 to TRBJ2-7; maybe TRBD1 (6 bases). V gave up 6 bases and J gave up 4 bases, with 17 bases separating them. This CDR3 is built from 14 residues. The germline CDR1 and CDR2 sequences are SGHRS and YFSETQ. CDR3 residues: CASNEEAGAYEQYF. The CDR3 region has the DNA TGCGCCAGCAATGAGGAGGCAGGGGCTTACGAGCAGTACTTC.

V gene TRBV4-3 combines with J gene TRBJ1-1, with TRBD1 matching over 8 bases. The germline gives CDR1 LGHNA, CDR2 YSLEER. V trimming: 0 bases; J trimming: 5 bases; junction bases outside the gene matches: 5. This CDR3 is built from 15 residues. This CDR3 is CASSQDSRGRTEAFF. In DNA form, the CDR3 reads TGCGCCAGCAGCCAAGATAGCAGGGGGCGGACTGAAGCTTTCTTT.

This clonotype was counted between two and nine times. The genes are TRBV12-3 or TRBV12-4 and TRBJ1-3; possible D gene TRBD1, 5 bases. Trimming took off 5 bases at V and 4 bases at J, with 12 bases between the two ends. This CDR3 has 14 amino acids. CDR3 region: CASSGWDGGNTIYF. CDR3 nucleotide sequence: TGTGCCAGCAGTGGTTGGGACGGAGGAAACACCATATATTTT.

This clonotype was detected many times. This rearrangement joins TRBV5-1 to TRBJ2-3, with 7 bases matching TRBD2. The J segment lost 1 base and the V segment lost 0 bases, leaving 8 bases of the junction unmatched. The CDR3 contains 17 residues. The germline V gene has CDR1 SGHRS and CDR2 YFSETQ. CDR3 region: CASSLVGGGARTDTQYF. The CDR3 nucleotides are TGCGCCAGCAGCTTGGTAGGCGGGGGTGCCCGCACAGATACGCAGTATTTT.

The chain uses TRBV4-2 and TRBJ1-1; the match to TRBD1 covers 7 bases. J was trimmed by 4 bases and V by 0 bases; bases with no gene match: 5. CDR3 length: 15 residues. Germline CDR1 is LGHNA and CDR2 is YNFKEQ. CDR3 loop: CASSQDLRGRTEAFF. The CDR3, as DNA: TGTGCCAGCAGCCAAGACCTTAGGGGGCGCACTGAAGCTTTCTTT.

The V and J genes are TRBV6-2 or TRBV6-3 and TRBJ2-6, with D perhaps matching TRBD2 (5 bases). V lost 6 bases to trimming and J lost 4 bases, with 19 bases between them. This CDR3 is built from 17 residues. In germline, CDR1 is MNHEY, CDR2 SVGEGT. The DNA for the CDR3 is TGTGCCAGCAGCCCCTTTGCCGGGGATCCAGGGGCCAACGTCCTGACTTTC. Protein: CASSPFAGDPGANVLTF.

The chain couples TRBV7-9 to TRBJ1-2; D call uncertain. Germline V gene lookup returns CDR1 SEHNR and CDR2 FQNEAQ (reference sequence). This CDR3 region has 15 residues. The V end was cut by 5 bases, the J end by 0 bases, with 13 bases between. The CDR3 DNA reads as TGTGCCAGCAGCGCCACCACGACACCTAACTATGGCTACACCTTC. Translating it yields CASSATTTPNYGYTF.

V gene TRBV11-2 combines with J gene TRBJ2-3; D may correspond to TRBD1 or TRBD2 (7 bases each). This CDR3 is 18 amino acids long. Germline V CDR1 and CDR2: SGHAT, FQNNGV. V shed 6 bases and J shed 2 bases, with 24 bases lying between them. CDR3 loop: CASRLGGGTVAPTDTQYF. The CDR3 DNA reads TGTGCCAGCAGACTAGGGGGGGGGACAGTAGCCCCCACAGATACGCAGTATTTT.